The 24 T cell receptor beta chains below all came from one sample that was sequenced in a study of T cell changes during pregnancy in multiple sclerosis. Clones were sequenced by immunoSEQ multiplex PCR, and TCRdb holds only the in-frame ones, with some missing. The sample lists approximately 52,000 clones; around 92% were seen once. Here the sequenced sample was CD4+ T cells from peripheral blood mononuclear cells, taken after pregnancy. The receptors shown here come from a female donor with multiple sclerosis, enrolled in a pregnancy study.

The rearrangement joins TRBV5-6 to TRBJ1-2, with D maybe TRBD1 (5 bases). CDR3 length: 15 residues. The germline V and J ends were trimmed by 2 bases and 2 bases, with 13 bases remaining between them. Germline loops: CDR1 SGHDT, CDR2 YYEEEE. CDR3 bases: TGTGCCAGCAGCTTCTACGGCAGGGCAAACTATGGCTACACCTTC. Protein sequence: CASSFYGRANYGYTF.

The chain carries TRBV7-2 and TRBJ1-6; 10 bases line up with TRBD1. Trimming cost V 10 bases and J 10 bases; bases outside gene matches: 7. This CDR3 has 13 amino acids. Germline CDR1 and CDR2: SGHTA and FQGNSA. Here the CDR3 reads CATTGQGYSPLHF. CDR3 coding DNA: TGTGCCACCACGGGACAGGGGTACTCACCCCTCCACTTT.

The genes are TRBV19 and TRBJ2-3; 10 positions agree with TRBD2. The germline gives CDR1 LNHDA, CDR2 SQIVND (reference sequence). This CDR3 region has 15 residues. Germline trimming cut 5 bases from V and 6 bases from J; bases unmatched to any gene: 8. As DNA, the CDR3 is TGTGCCAGTAGTGAAACCGGGACTAGCGCTGATACGCAGTATTTT. The encoded protein is CASSETGTSADTQYF.

The V and J genes are TRBV27 and TRBJ2-1; 8 bases line up with TRBD2. J gave up 1 base and V 5 bases, and 7 bases lay outside the gene matches. The CDR3 sequence is 16 residues long. Germline V gene sequence: CDR1 MNHEY, CDR2 SMNVEV (reference sequence). The CDR3: CASSLTGGRSYNEQFF. The CDR3 DNA follows: TGTGCCAGCAGTCTGACGGGAGGGCGATCCTACAATGAGCAGTTCTTC.

The chain has TRBV4-2 and TRBJ2-7, with D possibly being TRBD1 (5 bases). Germline loops: CDR1 LGHNA, CDR2 YNFKEQ. The CDR3 covers 15 residues. V lost 0 bases and J 4 bases, leaving 13 bases between the germline ends. The chain's CDR3 is CASSQDQGTEYEQYF. The CDR3 bases are TGTGCCAGCAGCCAAGACCAGGGTACCGAGTACGAGCAGTACTTC.

The V call is TRBV27, the J call TRBJ1-4; tentative D call: TRBD1 (5 bases). Germline V CDR1 and CDR2: MNHEY, SMNVEV (reference sequence). V dropped 8 bases and J dropped 4 bases, with 11 bases sitting between them. The CDR3 covers 13 residues. CDR3: CASGRGGNEKLFF. CDR3 nucleotide sequence: TGTGCCAGCGGCCGGGGGGGTAATGAAAAACTGTTTTTT. Looking up the rest from reference TRBV27 and TRBJ1-4 gives the full variable domain: EAQVTQNPRYLITVTGKKLTVTCSQNMNHEYMSWYRQDPGLGLRQIYYSMNVEVTDKGDVPEGYKVSRKEKRNFPLILESPSPNQTSLYFCASGRGGNEKLFFGSGTQLSVL.

The rearrangement uses TRBV7-6 and TRBJ1-1, with D maybe TRBD1 (6 bases). CDR1 and CDR2 from the germline V gene are SGHVS and FNYEAQ. The germline V and J ends were trimmed by 2 bases and 8 bases, with 12 bases remaining between them. CDR3 length equals 13 residues. CDR3: CASSLLMDREAFF. The CDR3 DNA sequence: TGTGCCAGCAGCTTACTGATGGACAGAGAAGCTTTCTTT.

This chain uses TRBV29-1 with TRBJ1-6; 8 nucleotides line up with TRBD1. CDR3 size: 14 residues. Germline CDR1 is SQVTM and CDR2 is ANQGSEA. The V and J ends lost 6 bases and 3 bases, in that order; junction bases with no gene match: 4. This CDR3 is CSVRTGGYNSPLHF. CDR3 nucleotide sequence: TGCAGCGTCCGCACAGGGGGCTATAATTCACCCCTCCACTTT.

The V and J genes are TRBV13 and TRBJ1-1; D remains unclear. V dropped 5 bases and J dropped 6 bases, with 10 bases sitting between them. This CDR3 spans 12 amino acids. Germline values: CDR1 PRHDT, CDR2 FYEKMQ (reference sequence). CDR3 DNA sequence: TGTGCCAGCAGCCCCCCCCCTGCTGAAGCTTTCTTT. As protein: CASSPPPAEAFF.

The chain carries TRBV7-2 and TRBJ2-7; the match to TRBD2 covers 16 bases. Germline lookup yields CDR1 SGHTA and CDR2 FQGNSA. Germline trimming cut 5 bases from V and 6 bases from J; bases unmatched to any gene: 10. CDR3 size: 17 residues. The CDR3 DNA sequence: TGTGCCAGCAGCACCGGGACTAGCGGGAGGGTCGGACGCGAGCAGTACTTC. Translating it yields CASSTGTSGRVGREQYF.

This chain links TRBV5-1 with TRBJ1-1; no reliable D call. CDR1 is SGHRS and CDR2 is YFSETQ in the germline V gene. V gave up 4 bases and J gave up 1 base, with 8 bases separating them. The CDR3 extends over 13 amino acids. The DNA for the CDR3 is TGCGCCAGCAGCCTTATAGAGAACACTGAAGCTTTCTTT. Translating gives CASSLIENTEAFF.

The V call is TRBV27, the J call TRBJ2-1; 8 positions agree with TRBD2. This CDR3 spans 16 amino acids. Germline CDR1 is MNHEY and CDR2 is SMNVEV (reference sequence). V trimming: 3 bases; J trimming: 1 base; junction bases outside the gene matches: 5. The DNA of the CDR3 is TGTGCCAGCAGTTTTTCGCGGGGGGTATCCTACAATGAGCAGTTCTTC. It encodes CASSFSRGVSYNEQFF.

This clone was recorded once. This chain connects TRBV5-6 to TRBJ2-3; TRBD2 agrees at 11 bases. Trimming cost V 4 bases and J 4 bases; bases outside gene matches: 8. CDR3 length: 16 amino acids. CDR1 and CDR2 (germline): SGHDT, YYEEEE. CDR3 amino acids: CASSTTSGVAADTQYF. The DNA for the CDR3 is TGTGCCAGCAGCACGACTAGCGGGGTCGCGGCAGATACGCAGTATTTT.

V and J are TRBV11-3 and TRBJ2-2; 7 bases line up with TRBD1. The length of the CDR3 is 16 residues. With 5 bases clipped from V and 3 bases from J, the junction kept 9 bases outside the gene matches. Germline V CDR1 and CDR2: SGHNT, YENEEA. This CDR3 is CASSPGTESYTGELFF. The CDR3 nucleotides are TGTGCCAGCAGCCCAGGGACAGAATCCTACACCGGGGAGCTGTTTTTT. Based on the CDR3 plus reference TRBV11-3 and TRBJ2-2, the full variable domain is EAGVVQSPRYKIIEKKQPVAFWCNPISGHNTLYWYLQNLGQGPELLIRYENEEAVDDSQLPKDRFSAERLKGVDSTLKIQPAELGDSAVYLCASSPGTESYTGELFFGEGSRLTVL.

This clone turned up a few times. The gene calls are TRBV19 and TRBJ1-1; D call uncertain. The CDR3 covers 13 residues. Trimming shortened V by 3 bases and J by 3 bases, and 8 bases separated the two germline ends. CDR1 is LNHDA, CDR2 SQIVND, per germline (reference sequence). The CDR3 coding sequence is TGTGCCAGTAGTATCCGGGTCGACACTGAAGCTTTCTTT. Translated, it gives CASSIRVDTEAFF.

This chain uses TRBV29-1 with TRBJ2-3, with D perhaps TRBD2 (6 bases). This CDR3 comprises 17 residues. Germline CDR1 reads SQVTM; CDR2 reads ANQGSEA. V lost 6 bases and J lost 2, with 24 bases in between. The CDR3 sequence: CSVRGLSGFSLTDTQYF. The CDR3 nucleotides are TGCAGCGTCCGAGGGCTTAGCGGTTTTTCCCTCACAGATACGCAGTATTTT.

The rearrangement links TRBV7-9 to TRBJ2-2; D ambiguous. CDR3 size: 14 residues. Trimming removed 5 bases from V and 1 base from J, with 8 bases in between. Germline assignment: CDR1 SEHNR and CDR2 FQNEAQ (reference sequence). The CDR3 nucleotides read TGTGCCAGCAGCCCCAACAAGAACACCGGGGAGCTGTTTTTT. It yields the protein CASSPNKNTGELFF.

The V gene is TRBV11-2, the J gene TRBJ2-1; D is possibly TRBD1 (6 bases). Germline CDR1 SGHAT, CDR2 FQNNGV. This CDR3 is built from 17 residues. Trimming removed 3 bases at V and 6 bases at J, with 21 bases between. The CDR3 DNA reads as TGTGCCAGCAGCTTGAATACAGGGAGAGGTTATTCCAATGAGCAGTTCTTC. It codes for CASSLNTGRGYSNEQFF.

V usage is TRBV19 and J usage is TRBJ1-5, with 7 bases fitting TRBD1. Germline trimming cut 2 bases from V and 6 bases from J; bases unmatched to any gene: 10. The germline V gene encodes CDR1 LNHDA and CDR2 SQIVND (reference sequence). CDR3 length: 16 amino acids. CDR3 region: CASSITPGGSVQPQHF. For the CDR3, the DNA is TGTGCCAGTAGTATAACGCCAGGGGGTTCGGTTCAGCCCCAGCATTTT.

This sequence joins TRBV5-1 and TRBJ2-7, with D possibly being TRBD2 (7 bases). The germline V and J ends were trimmed by 4 bases and 5 bases, with 22 bases remaining between them. Germline CDR1 reads SGHRS; CDR2 reads YFSETQ. The CDR3 contains 16 residues. In DNA form, the CDR3 reads TGCGCCAGCAGCGTCGAGGGGGGCGGGAGTCCCCACGAGCAGTACTTC. It codes for CASSVEGGGSPHEQYF. Complete variable domain (other parts from reference TRBV5-1 and TRBJ2-7): KAGVTQTPRYLIKTRGQQVTLSCSPISGHRSVSWYQQTPGQGLQFLFEYFSETQRNKGNFPGRFSGRQFSNSRSEMNVSTLELGDSALYLCASSVEGGGSPHEQYFGPGTRLTVT.

V and J are TRBV19 and TRBJ1-1; 7 bases align to TRBD1. Trimming at V came to 9 bases and at J to 5 bases, leaving 15 bases not matched to a gene. Germline V gene sequence: CDR1 LNHDA, CDR2 SQIVND (reference sequence). The CDR3 covers 15 residues. The CDR3 sequence: CASHGGRGRATEAFF. The CDR3 DNA reads TGTGCCAGCCACGGGGGTAGGGGGCGGGCTACTGAAGCTTTCTTT.

This clone was counted only a few times. The V gene is TRBV14, the J gene TRBJ2-7; 7 positions agree with TRBD1. This CDR3 region has 15 residues. After removal of 1 base from V and 1 base from J, the junction contained 4 bases not matched to a gene. Germline CDR1 is SGHDN and CDR2 is FVKESK. The CDR3 spells CASSQAYRGSYEQYF. CDR3 in DNA: TGTGCCAGCAGCCAAGCTTACAGGGGATCCTACGAGCAGTACTTC.

The CDR3 loop reads CASSIGGGRASSAKNIQYF. CDR3 bases: TGTGCCAGTAGTATAGGGGGCGGGAGGGCCTCTTCAGCCAAAAACATTCAGTACTTC. This sequence joins TRBV19 and TRBJ2-4, with 9 positions matching TRBD2. The germline CDR1 and CDR2 sequences are LNHDA and SQIVND (reference sequence). The CDR3 runs 19 residues. The J segment lost 0 bases and the V segment lost 1 base, leaving 10 bases of the junction unmatched.

V usage is TRBV9 and J usage is TRBJ2-1, with TRBD2 matching 9 bases. The length of the CDR3 is 14 residues. Germline V CDR1 and CDR2: SGDLS, YYNGEE. Trimming at V came to 0 bases and at J to 13 bases, leaving 8 bases not matched to a gene. CDR3 nucleotide sequence: TGTGCCAGCAGCGTAGATTTGGCTAGCGGGGCTCAGTTCTTC. Protein: CASSVDLASGAQFF.